The text below deals with one T cell receptor (beta chain). Germline loops: CDR1 KGHSH, CDR2 LQKENI. The CDR3 is 15 amino acids. V lost 0 bases, J lost 4 bases, and 5 bases stayed unmatched. This sample is drawn from a study of blood T cell repertoires in COVID-19. The data were produced by immunoSEQ multiplex PCR, yet TCRdb's version contains in-frame clones alone and is incomplete. The sample lists 110,000 to 150,000 clones; 65% to 90% were seen once. The source material was peripheral blood. The J gene is TRBJ2-7, the V gene TRBV18; 8 bases are a match to TRBD2. This TCR derives from a human donor in a cohort sampled during active COVID-19. The CDR3: CASSPPAGEEYEQYF. CDR3 bases: TGTGCCAGCTCACCACCAGCGGGAGAAGAGTACGAGCAGTACTTC. Supplemented by reference TRBV18 and TRBJ2-7, the full variable domain reads NAGVMQNPRHLVRRRGQEARLRCSPMKGHSHVYWYRQLPEEGLKFMVYLQKENIIDESGMPKERFSAEFPKEGPSILRIQQVVRGDSAAYFCASSPPAGEEYEQYFGPGTRLTVT.